A single sample is the source of the 25 T cell receptor beta chains below, sequenced in a study of T cell repertoires in cytomegalovirus infection. TCRdb re-called the reads through MiXCR, storing one row per CDR3 protein. The table lists over 250,000 distinct CDR3 sequences, 22% of them singletons. Antigen specificity for these receptors is unknown. The material sequenced was cultured PBMCs, taken from culture after CMV antigen stimulation. These receptors originate from a human donor in good health (CMV status not recorded). Some clones in this sample may be carry-over from other donors' samples.

This clonotype was found many times. This sequence joins TRBV6-1 and TRBJ2-1, with D possibly TRBD1 on 5 matching bases. The CDR3 has 14 residues. Germline V gene sequence: CDR1 MNHNS, CDR2 SASEGT. Trimming shortened V by 1 base and J by 7 bases, and 11 bases separated the two germline ends. The CDR3 bases are TGTGCCAGCAGTGAAGGGGGCAGGTCGAATGAGCAGTTCTTC. Its translation is CASSEGGRSNEQFF.

This clonotype was seen more than once but under ten times. The genes are TRBV5-4 and TRBJ1-2; D is ambiguous. This CDR3 is 15 amino acids long. Germline loops: CDR1 SGHNT, CDR2 YYREEE (reference sequence). The ends were cut back, 0 bases at V and 6 bases at J, with 15 bases in the middle. The CDR3 spells CASSLGGRVVDGYTF. The CDR3 nucleotides read TGTGCCAGCAGCTTGGGAGGGAGGGTCGTGGATGGCTACACCTTC.

This clonotype was recorded many times. The gene calls are TRBV7-8 and TRBJ2-5, with a possible D match to TRBD1 (6 bases). V was cut by 1 base and J by 3 bases, with 12 bases left in between. CDR1 and CDR2 (germline): SGHVS, FQNEAQ. The CDR3 covers 15 residues. The CDR3 DNA sequence: TGTGCCAGCAGCTTAGTTAGGAACAGGGAAGAGACCCAGTACTTC. Encoded protein: CASSLVRNREETQYF.

The chain joins TRBV2 to TRBJ2-1, with D perhaps assigned TRBD1 or TRBD2 (5 bases each). CDR3 length: 11 amino acids. Trimming removed 8 bases at V and 12 bases at J, with 14 bases between. Germline lookup yields CDR1 SNHLY and CDR2 FYNNEI. The CDR3 loop is CASRDLQPQFF. DNA of the CDR3: TGTGCCAGCCGGGACCTCCAGCCGCAGTTCTTC.

Ten or more counts support this clonotype. The V gene is TRBV7-2, the J gene TRBJ2-1, with D perhaps matching TRBD1 or TRBD2 (5 bases each). V lost 2 bases and J 8 bases, leaving 16 bases between the germline ends. There are 15 residues in the CDR3. Germline CDR1 and CDR2: SGHTA and FQGNSA. This CDR3 reads CASSLTDRSLDEQFF. As DNA, the CDR3 is TGTGCCAGCAGCTTAACCGACAGATCACTAGATGAGCAGTTCTTC.

In its sample, this clonotype was seen a few times. The J gene is TRBJ2-5, the V gene TRBV12-3 or TRBV12-4; D unclear. The CDR3 extends over 13 amino acids. Trimming removed 6 bases from V and 5 bases from J, with 13 bases in between. Written as DNA, the CDR3 is TGTGCCAGCAGCCAGACCGAGGAGGAGACCCAGTACTTC. Protein product: CASSQTEEETQYF.

This clonotype was seen only a few times. The CDR3 spells CASSLTPRQGYGYTF. The CDR3 nucleotides are TGTGCCAGCAGTCTTACCCCCCGACAGGGCTATGGCTACACCTTC. This sequence joins TRBV7-2 and TRBJ1-2; 7 bases match TRBD1. V dropped 6 bases and J dropped 4; count of bases not matched to a gene: 11. CDR1 SGHTA and CDR2 FQGNSA come from the germline V gene. This CDR3 has 15 amino acids. Based on the CDR3 plus reference TRBV7-2 and TRBJ1-2, the full variable domain is GAGVSQSPSNKVTEKGKDVELRCDPISGHTALYWYRQSLGQGLEFLIYFQGNSAPDKSGLPSDRFSAERTGGSVSTLTIQRTQQEDSAVYLCASSLTPRQGYGYTFGSGTRLTVV.

This clonotype was observed once. The chain recombines TRBV19 with TRBJ1-1; D gene ambiguous. This CDR3 region has 16 residues. The germline CDR1 and CDR2 sequences are LNHDA and SQIVND (reference sequence). V dropped 4 bases and J dropped 0 bases, with 15 bases sitting between them. CDR3 sequence reads: CASSNEILGMNTEAFF. The DNA for the CDR3 is TGTGCCAGTAGTAATGAGATTCTTGGAATGAACACTGAAGCTTTCTTT.

The rearrangement links TRBV20-1 to TRBJ2-1; 14 bases fit TRBD2. Per germline, CDR1 DFQATT and CDR2 SNEGSKA (reference sequence). V was clipped by 4 bases and J by 6 bases; unmatched bases: 5. The CDR3 covers 15 residues. CDR3: CSAKSGTSGSNEQFF. CDR3 DNA sequence: TGCAGTGCTAAGTCCGGGACTAGCGGGAGCAATGAGCAGTTCTTC.

V usage is TRBV7-8 and J usage is TRBJ2-5; D may be TRBD1 (5 bases). With 5 bases removed from V and 5 bases from J, the gap between germline ends came to 18 bases. CDR1 and CDR2 (germline): SGHVS, FQNEAQ. This CDR3 comprises 15 residues. This CDR3 reads CASSPRRGIGETQYF. Here the CDR3 DNA reads TGTGCCAGCAGCCCCCGTAGGGGCATAGGGGAGACCCAGTACTTC.

This clonotype was detected ten times or more. The genes are TRBV7-2 and TRBJ2-1; TRBD2 is a possible D gene (5 bases). V was pared by 2 bases and J by 2 bases, with 10 bases between. The CDR3 sequence is 15 residues long. Germline V gene lookup returns CDR1 SGHTA and CDR2 FQGNSA. The CDR3, as DNA: TGTGCCAGCAGCTTACAAAGCGGCACCTACAATGAGCAGTTCTTC. It yields the protein CASSLQSGTYNEQFF.

The chain has TRBV7-8 and TRBJ2-4; either TRBD1 or TRBD2 may fit D (5 bases each). V gave up 5 bases and J gave up 9 bases, with 14 bases separating them. The CDR3 length is 13 residues. CDR1 is SGHVS, CDR2 FQNEAQ, per germline. The CDR3 loop reads CASSPSEGTIQYF. CDR3 bases: TGTGCCAGCAGCCCCTCAGAGGGGACCATTCAGTACTTC.

This clonotype was detected a few times. The V call is TRBV19, the J call TRBJ2-1, with 8 positions matching TRBD1. Looked up from germline, CDR1 is LNHDA and CDR2 is SQIVND (reference sequence). The CDR3 loop spans 16 amino acids. J lost 7 bases, V lost 4 bases, and 12 bases had no gene match. The CDR3 loop reads CASSTAGTGWGNEQFF. CDR3 coding DNA: TGTGCCAGTAGTACAGCCGGGACAGGCTGGGGGAATGAGCAGTTCTTC. The full variable domain, its missing parts supplied by reference TRBV19 and TRBJ2-1, is DGGITQSPKYLFRKEGQNVTLSCEQNLNHDAMYWYRQDPGQGLRLIYYSQIVNDFQKGDIAEGYSVSREKKESFPLTVTSAQKNPTAFYLCASSTAGTGWGNEQFFGPGTRLTVL.

V usage is TRBV5-5 and J usage is TRBJ2-4; possibly TRBD1 for D (6 bases). Trimming shortened V by 2 bases and J by 3 bases, and 15 bases separated the two germline ends. CDR1 and CDR2 from the germline V gene are SGHKS and YYEKEE (reference sequence). There are 16 residues in the CDR3. This chain's CDR3 is CASSLMTDSNKNIQYF. CDR3 bases: TGTGCCAGCAGCTTAATGACGGACAGTAACAAAAACATTCAGTACTTC.

This clonotype has ten or more counts. The chain carries TRBV7-2 and TRBJ2-7; D remains unclear. There are 16 residues in the CDR3. Germline-derived CDR1 and CDR2 are SGHTA and FQGNSA. Trimming shortened V by 2 bases and J by 0 bases, and 14 bases separated the two germline ends. The CDR3 sequence is CASSLSRLQSSYEQYF. The CDR3 DNA sequence: TGTGCCAGCAGCTTAAGCAGGTTACAGTCCTCCTACGAGCAGTACTTC.

This sequence joins TRBV19 and TRBJ1-5; maybe TRBD1 (5 bases). This CDR3 has 14 amino acids. V dropped 0 bases and J dropped 11 bases, with 14 bases sitting between them. The germline CDR1 and CDR2 sequences are LNHDA and SQIVND (reference sequence). The CDR3 region has the DNA TGTGCCAGTAGTATAGATGGGGCGGGGGGTGCCCAGCATTTT. This gives the protein CASSIDGAGGAQHF. Together with reference TRBV19 and TRBJ1-5, the CDR3 gives the full variable domain: DGGITQSPKYLFRKEGQNVTLSCEQNLNHDAMYWYRQDPGQGLRLIYYSQIVNDFQKGDIAEGYSVSREKKESFPLTVTSAQKNPTAFYLCASSIDGAGGAQHFGDGTRLSIL.

The genes are TRBV5-4 and TRBJ2-2; 10 bases are a match to TRBD1. After removal of 4 bases from V and 6 bases from J, the junction contained 6 bases not matched to a gene. Germline V gene lookup returns CDR1 SGHNT and CDR2 YYREEE (reference sequence). The CDR3 sequence is 15 residues long. CDR3 nucleotide sequence: TGTGCCAGCAGCGCGGGACAGGGGCGCCCCGGGGAGCTGTTTTTT. As protein: CASSAGQGRPGELFF.

The chain employs TRBV7-2 and TRBJ2-7, with D perhaps given as TRBD1 or TRBD2 (5 bases each). In germline, CDR1 is SGHTA, CDR2 FQGNSA. V was clipped by 1 base and J by 5 bases, with 15 bases between them. CDR3 length: 15 amino acids. The CDR3 DNA follows: TGTGCCAGCAGCTTAGGGGGAGCAGGGTACCACGAGCAGTACTTC. Amino acid sequence: CASSLGGAGYHEQYF.

The chain is built from TRBV28 and TRBJ2-2; weak D call: TRBD2 (6 bases). Germline CDR1 is MDHEN and CDR2 is SYDVKM. The CDR3 covers 15 residues. With 8 bases removed from V and 5 bases from J, the gap between germline ends came to 18 bases. CDR3 residues: CASRIALGGTGELFF. CDR3 DNA sequence: TGTGCCAGCCGTATCGCTCTCGGGGGAACCGGGGAGCTGTTTTTT.

This clonotype was recorded a few times. J is TRBJ2-1 and V is TRBV4-3, with D uncertain. Trimming shortened V by 0 bases and J by 1 base, and 7 bases separated the two germline ends. This CDR3 region has 15 residues. Germline assignment: CDR1 LGHNA and CDR2 YSLEER. The DNA for the CDR3 is TGCGCCAGCAGCCAAGACGAGGCTTCCTACAATGAGCAGTTCTTC. Its protein is CASSQDEASYNEQFF.

This clonotype was counted between two and nine times. The gene calls are TRBV6-6 and TRBJ1-4; no clear D gene. Germline CDR1 reads MNHNY; CDR2 reads SVGAGI (reference sequence). This CDR3 region has 14 residues. V lost 8 bases, J lost 3 bases, and 13 bases lay in between. The CDR3 DNA reads as TGTGCCAGCCGCCTGAGTATGGCTAATGAAAAACTGTTTTTT. This encodes CASRLSMANEKLFF.

This clonotype was counted a few times. The V call is TRBV19, the J call TRBJ2-5; D ambiguous. Per germline, CDR1 LNHDA and CDR2 SQIVND (reference sequence). The CDR3 loop spans 15 amino acids. Trimming removed 1 base at V and 5 bases at J, with 14 bases between. CDR3 region: CASSIAPLGRETQYF. In DNA, the CDR3 is TGTGCCAGTAGTATAGCGCCACTTGGGCGGGAGACCCAGTACTTC.

Regarding this clonotype: A read error may be the cause here, since a much bigger clone is one base away. The V call is TRBV7-9, the J call TRBJ1-1; possible D gene TRBD1, 5 bases. Germline CDR1 is SEHNR and CDR2 is FQNEAQ (reference sequence). V dropped 7 bases and J dropped 3 bases, with 12 bases sitting between them. This CDR3 spans 13 amino acids. CDR3 nucleotides: TGTGCCAGCAACCTCTTAGGGGACACTGAAGCTTTCTTT. This sequence encodes CASNLLGDTEAFF.

This clonotype was counted at least ten times. The chain carries TRBV6-2 or TRBV6-3 and TRBJ2-1; 12 bases agree with TRBD2. This CDR3 has 18 residues. Germline CDR1 and CDR2: MNHEY and SVGEGT. Unmatched junction bases numbered 11, after V lost 7 bases and J lost 1 base. The DNA of the CDR3 is TGTGCCAGCACCGAACGACTAGCGGGGGCCCCTTCCTACAATGAGCAGTTCTTC. Translation gives CASTERLAGAPSYNEQFF.

In its sample, this clonotype was seen a few times. This chain joins TRBV10-3 and TRBJ1-2, with D uncertain. Deletions cut 4 bases from V and 3 bases from J, with 12 bases between. From germline, CDR1 is ENHRY and CDR2 SYGVKD. This CDR3 comprises 14 residues. The CDR3 reads CAISGVRADYGYTF. The DNA for the CDR3 is TGTGCCATCAGTGGAGTAAGGGCGGACTATGGCTACACCTTC.